The 30 T cell receptor beta chains in this list originate from one sample, sequenced in a study of T cell responses to AZD1222 COVID-19 vaccine. TCRdb's copy holds only in-frame clones and misses some; the assay was immunoSEQ multiplex PCR. This table has over 95,000 clones, 90% to 95% appearing once. The sample consisted of peripheral blood, taken on day 0 of AZD1222 vaccination. The source of these receptors is an adult in good health.

Notes on this clone: The limits of the CDR3 on the DNA are not certain, so only TCRdb's listed CDR3 is given. This rearrangement joins TRBV5-1 to TRBJ1-1. CDR1 SGHRS and CDR2 YFSETQ come from the germline V gene. The CDR3 length equals 12 residues, ends included. CDR3 region: CASSSSRGEAFF.

The gene calls are TRBV14 and TRBJ2-2, with 9 bases lining up with TRBD2. The V and J ends lost 4 bases and 2 bases, in that order; junction bases with no gene match: 8. Germline lookup yields CDR1 SGHDN and CDR2 FVKESK. This CDR3 spans 17 amino acids. As DNA, the CDR3 is TGTGCCAGCAGCCTACCCCCGACTAGCGGTAACACCGGGGAGCTGTTTTTT. Its protein is CASSLPPTSGNTGELFF.

The J gene is TRBJ1-1, the V gene TRBV9; the D is unclear. Germline CDR1 SGDLS, CDR2 YYNGEE. CDR3 length: 13 amino acids. The V end was cut by 0 bases, the J end by 4 bases, with 7 bases between. The CDR3 coding sequence is TGTGCCAGCAGCGTAGAGGGTCCCACTGAAGCTTTCTTT. Its protein is CASSVEGPTEAFF.

The rearrangement links TRBV10-3 to TRBJ1-1; D gene uncertain. V lost 2 bases and J 4 bases, leaving 11 bases between the germline ends. Per germline, CDR1 ENHRY and CDR2 SYGVKD. The CDR3 is 14 amino acids. The CDR3 DNA is TGTGCCATCAGTGAGGGACCCCGGGGCACTGAAGCTTTCTTT. This translates into CAISEGPRGTEAFF.

V and J are TRBV6-5 and TRBJ1-5, with D unclear. There are 13 residues in the CDR3. The ends were cut back, 8 bases at V and 0 bases at J, with 8 bases in the middle. Germline V gene sequence: CDR1 MNHEY, CDR2 SVGAGI. The CDR3 DNA is TGTGCCAGCGATTATTATAGCAATCAGCCCCAGCATTTT. Translation: CASDYYSNQPQHF.

This chain uses TRBV3-1 (or the pseudogene TRBV3-2) with TRBJ2-2; no firm D call. CDR1 LGHDT and CDR2 YNNKEL come from the germline V gene (reference sequence). V was cut by 4 bases and J by 2 bases, with 2 bases left in between. The CDR3 consists of 12 residues. DNA for the CDR3: TGTGCCAGCAGCCTAAACACCGGGGAGCTGTTTTTT. Translation gives CASSLNTGELFF.

The rearrangement links TRBV28 to TRBJ2-1; 9 bases line up with TRBD1. The junction had 7 bases not matched to a gene; V was cut back by 5 bases and J by 2 bases. There are 16 residues in the CDR3. CDR1 is MDHEN, CDR2 SYDVKM, per germline. The CDR3 DNA sequence: TGTGCCAGCAGTCGCGGGACAGGGAGGACCTACAATGAGCAGTTCTTC. Translation: CASSRGTGRTYNEQFF.

This chain links TRBV9 with TRBJ2-3; unclear D gene. The CDR3 is made up of 16 amino acids. V was trimmed by 3 bases and J by 2 bases, leaving 16 bases between them. Germline V gene data show CDR1 as SGDLS and CDR2 as YYNGEE. The CDR3 bases are TGTGCCAGCAGCGCCCCCCTTCCCACGTCCACAGATACGCAGTATTTT. It encodes CASSAPLPTSTDTQYF.

This clone was found once. This chain connects TRBV28 to TRBJ1-5; TRBD1 aligns across 10 bases. CDR3 length equals 15 residues. Germline CDR1 and CDR2: MDHEN and SYDVKM. The V segment lost 6 bases and the J segment 4 bases; nucleotides outside the gene matches: 6. CDR3 nucleotides: TGTGCCAGCAGCCTGACAGGGGGCGAGAATCAGCCCCAGCATTTT. Translated, it gives CASSLTGGENQPQHF. Full variable domain (remainder filled in from reference TRBV28 and TRBJ1-5): DVKVTQSSRYLVKRTGEKVFLECVQDMDHENMFWYRQDPGLGLRLIYFSYDVKMKEKGDIPEGYSVSREKKERFSLILESASTNQTSMYLCASSLTGGENQPQHFGDGTRLSIL.

This chain uses TRBV6-4 with TRBJ1-2, with TRBD1 matching 7 bases. Trimming took 2 bases from V and 4 from J; bases not matched to a gene: 10. The germline V gene encodes CDR1 MRHNA and CDR2 SNTAGT. This CDR3 is built from 16 residues. CDR3 nucleotide sequence: TGTGCCAGCAGTGACACCAAGGCGGGACAGAGCTATGGCTACACCTTC. This translates into CASSDTKAGQSYGYTF.

The J gene is TRBJ1-1, the V gene TRBV27, with D possibly matching TRBD1 (5 bases). V dropped 6 bases and J dropped 1 base, with 21 bases sitting between them. The CDR3 is made up of 17 amino acids. Germline loops: CDR1 MNHEY, CDR2 SMNVEV (reference sequence). CDR3 DNA sequence: TGTGCCAGCAGGACCATATCTCCGGGACCGCGGAACACTGAAGCTTTCTTT. It yields the protein CASRTISPGPRNTEAFF.

The genes are TRBV29-1 and TRBJ2-1, with 8 bases matching TRBD2. This CDR3 contains 13 residues. Germline loops: CDR1 SQVTM, CDR2 ANQGSEA. The V and J ends lost 3 bases and 8 bases, in that order; junction bases with no gene match: 6. The CDR3 nucleotides read TGCAGCGTTGACCCATGGCGGGGGGATGAGCAGTTCTTC. Translation: CSVDPWRGDEQFF.

The chain recombines TRBV10-3 with TRBJ2-1, with TRBD2 identical over 8 bases. The CDR3 spans 17 residues. Germline CDR1 is ENHRY and CDR2 is SYGVKD. Unmatched junction bases numbered 10, after V lost 3 bases and J lost 3 bases. The CDR3 here is CAISDRTGTRLYNEQFF. CDR3 nucleotide sequence: TGTGCCATCAGTGACAGAACCGGGACTAGACTCTACAATGAGCAGTTCTTC.

This chain connects TRBV28 to TRBJ1-4; D is undetermined. Trimming removed 6 bases from V and 0 bases from J, with 14 bases in between. Germline V CDR1 and CDR2: MDHEN, SYDVKM. CDR3 length: 16 residues. The DNA for the CDR3 is TGTGCCAGCAGAAATAGCGCTTTGGCAACTAATGAAAAACTGTTTTTT. Its translation is CASRNSALATNEKLFF.

The J gene is TRBJ1-5, the V gene TRBV6-2 or TRBV6-3; D remains unclear. This CDR3 has 12 residues. CDR1 is MNHEY and CDR2 is SVGEGT in the germline V gene. The V end lost 4 bases, the J end lost 9 bases, and 10 bases lay between the germline ends. The CDR3 here is CASSSYPRPQHF. CDR3 bases: TGTGCCAGCAGTTCCTATCCCCGGCCCCAGCATTTT.

Of note for this clone: Since a much larger clone is just one base distant, this may be a read error. V usage is TRBV19 and J usage is TRBJ1-5, with 8 bases matching TRBD1. Germline assignment: CDR1 LNHDA and CDR2 SQIVND (reference sequence). The CDR3 spans 21 residues. The CDR3 coding sequence is TGTGCCAGTTGTATATATTTACGACGACAGGGGATGTCGAGGACGGGTCAGCCCCAGCATTTT. It yields the protein CASCIYLRRQGMSRTGQPQHF.

The V and J genes are TRBV19 and TRBJ2-7, with D maybe TRBD1 (6 bases). V was cut by 7 bases and J by 2 bases, with 12 bases left in between. The CDR3 has 13 amino acids. Germline V gives CDR1 LNHDA, CDR2 SQIVND (reference sequence). The CDR3 DNA reads TGTGCCAGTACCGACAGGCATCCCTACGAGCAGTACTTC. Translated, it gives CASTDRHPYEQYF.

The chain is built from TRBV6-2 or TRBV6-3 and TRBJ2-5; possibly TRBD2 for D (5 bases). There are 13 residues in the CDR3. Trimming cost V 1 base and J 6 bases, with 9 bases left between them. Germline V gives CDR1 MNHEY, CDR2 SVGEGT. The DNA of the CDR3 is TGTGCCAGCAGTTACTTAGCGAGGCAGACCCAGTACTTC. This codes for CASSYLARQTQYF.

This chain connects TRBV5-5 to TRBJ1-4; D perhaps matches TRBD1 (6 bases). CDR3 size: 14 residues. V was pared by 3 bases and J by 8 bases, with 14 bases between. Germline values: CDR1 SGHKS, CDR2 YYEKEE (reference sequence). CDR3 protein: CASSSRQVREKLFF. In DNA form, the CDR3 reads TGTGCCAGCAGCTCTCGACAGGTTAGGGAAAAACTGTTTTTT.

The J gene is TRBJ2-7, the V gene TRBV19; 7 positions match TRBD2. CDR1 is LNHDA, CDR2 SQIVND, per germline (reference sequence). J was trimmed by 0 bases and V by 1 base; bases with no gene match: 9. The CDR3 loop spans 17 amino acids. For the CDR3, the DNA is TGTGCCAGTAGTATAGGAGGCGGGGGATTGAGCTCCTACGAGCAGTACTTC. Amino acids: CASSIGGGGLSSYEQYF.

The chain has TRBV27 and TRBJ2-3, with 11 bases matching TRBD1. The J segment lost 0 bases and the V segment lost 6 bases, leaving 2 bases of the junction unmatched. The germline V gene has CDR1 MNHEY and CDR2 SMNVEV (reference sequence). CDR3 length: 15 residues. For the CDR3, the DNA is TGTGCCAGCAGACGGGACAGGGGGAGCACAGATACGCAGTATTTT. Its translation: CASRRDRGSTDTQYF.

A note on this clone: The junction differs from germline at one of its ends, possibly a read error. The chain links TRBV5-1 to TRBJ2-7; a possible D gene is TRBD2 (6 bases). CDR1 is SGHRS, CDR2 YFSETQ, per germline. The CDR3 runs to 13 residues. CDR3 protein: CASSSGLHYEQYF. The CDR3 nucleotides read TGCGCCAGCAGCTCGGGACTGCACTACGAACAGTACTTC.

V usage is TRBV19 and J usage is TRBJ2-3, with 11 bases lining up with TRBD2. This CDR3 is built from 18 residues. Germline-derived CDR1 and CDR2 are LNHDA and SQIVND (reference sequence). The V and J ends lost 9 bases and 2 bases, in that order; junction bases with no gene match: 16. CDR3 sequence: CASGRTSGGLDITDTQYF. Written as DNA, the CDR3 is TGTGCCAGCGGCCGTACTAGCGGGGGCCTCGATATCACAGATACGCAGTATTTT.

This clone showed up just once. The chain uses TRBV28 and TRBJ1-5; perhaps TRBD1 as D (5 bases). The CDR3 is made up of 13 amino acids. Trimming took 7 bases from V and 7 from J, leaving 14 bases between them. Germline V gives CDR1 MDHEN, CDR2 SYDVKM. CDR3 DNA sequence: TGTGCCAGCAACAGGCAGGGAGGGCAGCCCCAGCATTTT. Translation: CASNRQGGQPQHF.

This clone was recorded only once. The sample contains more than one DNA sequence encoding this CDR3. The chain employs TRBV5-4 and TRBJ2-5; D is uncertain. Per the germline V gene, CDR1 is SGHNT and CDR2 is YYREEE (reference sequence). This CDR3 region has 11 residues. V was pared by 3 bases and J by 2 bases, with 2 bases between. The CDR3 loop reads CASSSQETQYF. CDR3 nucleotide sequence: TGTGCCAGCAGCTCACAAGAGACCCAGTACTTC.

This chain uses TRBV11-2 with TRBJ2-5; the match to TRBD2 covers 7 bases. The length of the CDR3 is 13 residues. Germline CDR1 reads SGHAT; CDR2 reads FQNNGV. V gave up 6 bases and J gave up 4 bases; unmatched junction bases: 5. The CDR3, as DNA: TGTGCCAGCAGGGCGGGGGTACTAGAGACCCAGTACTTC. It is translated as CASRAGVLETQYF.

This chain uses TRBV6-5 with TRBJ2-7; tentative D call: TRBD1 (6 bases). V lost 0 bases and J lost 2, with 11 bases in between. This CDR3 has 15 amino acids. Per the germline V gene, CDR1 is MNHEY and CDR2 is SVGAGI. The chain's CDR3 is CASSYSGTLTYEQYF. The CDR3 DNA sequence: TGTGCCAGCAGTTACTCGGGGACACTTACCTACGAGCAGTACTTC.

This clone was seen once. V usage is TRBV5-1 and J usage is TRBJ1-6; the D gene is possibly TRBD1 (5 bases). V was trimmed by 0 bases and J by 9 bases, leaving 10 bases between them. CDR3 length: 14 residues. Germline V gene lookup returns CDR1 SGHRS and CDR2 YFSETQ. Written as DNA, the CDR3 is TGCGCCAGCAGCTTGGCCGGGAGGGGTTCACCCCTCCACTTT. This translates into CASSLAGRGSPLHF. Full variable domain (remainder filled in from reference TRBV5-1 and TRBJ1-6): KAGVTQTPRYLIKTRGQQVTLSCSPISGHRSVSWYQQTPGQGLQFLFEYFSETQRNKGNFPGRFSGRQFSNSRSEMNVSTLELGDSALYLCASSLAGRGSPLHFGNGTRLTVT.

The rearrangement links TRBV6-1 to TRBJ1-4; a possible D gene is TRBD1 (5 bases). This CDR3 has 16 amino acids. CDR1 and CDR2 from the germline V gene are MNHNS and SASEGT. Trimming cost V 3 bases and J 7 bases, with 18 bases left between them. In nucleotides, the CDR3 is TGTGCCAGCAGTGAGTCTCAGGGCTGGGTCGGTGAAAAACTGTTTTTT. Translating gives CASSESQGWVGEKLFF.

The chain uses TRBV5-1 and TRBJ1-5; D gene ambiguous. The CDR3 totals 15 residues. V lost 4 bases and J 0 bases, leaving 11 bases between the germline ends. From germline, CDR1 is SGHRS and CDR2 YFSETQ. This chain's CDR3 is CASSPDGYSNQPQHF. As DNA, the CDR3 is TGCGCCAGCAGCCCGGACGGATATAGCAATCAGCCCCAGCATTTT.